These 25 T cell receptor beta chains share one sample of origin, sequenced in a study of T cell responses to AZD1222 COVID-19 vaccine. TCRdb keeps only in-frame clones here, not all; method: immunoSEQ multiplex PCR. The sample has approximately 140,000 clones; more than 85% are singletons. The sequenced sample was peripheral blood, obtained 28 days after the second AZD1222 dose. The receptors here all came from an adult who received the AZD1222 COVID-19 vaccine.

This chain uses TRBV5-5 with TRBJ1-5, with 8 bases aligning to TRBD1. The CDR3 is 16 residues long. V shed 2 bases and J 3 bases; nucleotides not matched to a gene: 7. Germline V gene data show CDR1 as SGHKS and CDR2 as YYEKEE (reference sequence). The CDR3: CASSFDRGEDNQPQHF. CDR3 bases: TGTGCCAGCAGCTTTGACAGGGGAGAGGACAATCAGCCCCAGCATTTT.

This clone was seen only a few times. The chain joins TRBV11-3 to TRBJ2-3; D not certain. V lost 1 base to trimming and J lost 0 bases, with 5 bases between them. Looked up from germline, CDR1 is SGHNT and CDR2 is YENEEA. The CDR3 spans 14 residues. The DNA of the CDR3 is TGTGCCAGCAGCTTAGGGCAAAGCACAGATACGCAGTATTTT. Its translation is CASSLGQSTDTQYF. Looking up the rest from reference TRBV11-3 and TRBJ2-3 gives the full variable domain: EAGVVQSPRYKIIEKKQPVAFWCNPISGHNTLYWYLQNLGQGPELLIRYENEEAVDDSQLPKDRFSAERLKGVDSTLKIQPAELGDSAVYLCASSLGQSTDTQYFGPGTRLTVL.

The chain carries TRBV3-1 (or the pseudogene TRBV3-2) and TRBJ2-1, with no clear D. Trimming removed 3 bases from V and 7 bases from J, with 7 bases in between. The CDR3 consists of 12 residues. Germline CDR1 reads LGHDT; CDR2 reads YNNKEL (reference sequence). CDR3 coding DNA: TGTGCCAGCAGCCATCCTAGGAATGAGCAGTTCTTC. Protein: CASSHPRNEQFF.

The rearrangement joins TRBV5-4 to TRBJ1-1; D is ambiguous. Germline CDR1 is SGHNT and CDR2 is YYREEE (reference sequence). CDR3 length: 14 amino acids. Trimming took 0 bases from V and 0 from J, leaving 6 bases between them. The CDR3 nucleotides read TGTGCCAGCAGCTTGGCCCATATGAACACTGAAGCTTTCTTT. Amino acids: CASSLAHMNTEAFF.

The rearrangement uses TRBV18 and TRBJ1-5, with TRBD1 matching over 7 bases. The CDR3 consists of 14 residues. V lost 4 bases, J lost 4 bases, and 4 bases stayed unmatched. In germline, CDR1 is KGHSH, CDR2 LQKENI. DNA for the CDR3: TGTGCCAGCTCACTACAGGACAGGAATCAGCCCCAGCATTTT. Protein sequence: CASSLQDRNQPQHF.

V gene TRBV9 combines with J gene TRBJ1-1; 9 positions agree with TRBD1. The CDR3 loop spans 16 amino acids. V trimming: 2 bases; J trimming: 5 bases; junction bases outside the gene matches: 10. Per the germline V gene, CDR1 is SGDLS and CDR2 is YYNGEE. The CDR3 protein is CASSVRDRGRGTEAFF. DNA for the CDR3: TGTGCCAGCAGCGTGAGAGACAGGGGGAGGGGAACTGAAGCTTTCTTT.

This clone was observed once. This sequence joins TRBV6-5 and TRBJ1-1; 7 bases map to TRBD1. The CDR3 has 13 residues. The germline V gene has CDR1 MNHEY and CDR2 SVGAGI. Trimming removed 2 bases from V and 8 bases from J; junction bases left unmatched: 5. CDR3 bases: TGTGCCAGCAGTTACGGGACAGTCTCAGAAGCTTTCTTT. Its protein product is CASSYGTVSEAFF.

This rearrangement joins TRBV5-4 to TRBJ2-3; D ambiguous. Germline V gene lookup returns CDR1 SGHNT and CDR2 YYREEE (reference sequence). Trimming pared 9 bases from V and 2 bases from J, leaving 13 bases between. The CDR3 totals 13 residues. Here the CDR3 reads CAIARQNTDTQYF. As DNA, the CDR3 is TGTGCCATCGCCCGCCAAAACACAGATACGCAGTATTTT. The full variable domain, with the rest looked up from reference TRBV5-4 and TRBJ2-3, is ETGVTQSPTHLIKTRGQQVTLRCSSQSGHNTVSWYQQALGQGPQFIFQYYREEENGRGNFPPRFSGLQFPNYSSELNVNALELDDSALYLCAIARQNTDTQYFGPGTRLTVL.

The chain couples TRBV5-6 to TRBJ1-2; no firm D call. CDR1 and CDR2 from the germline V gene are SGHDT and YYEEEE. V dropped 2 bases and J dropped 4 bases, with 12 bases sitting between them. The CDR3 is 14 residues long. DNA of the CDR3: TGTGCCAGCAGCTTATCCCCCGAACCCTATGGCTACACCTTC. Amino acids: CASSLSPEPYGYTF. The variable domain in full, completed from reference TRBV5-6 and TRBJ1-2, reads DAGVTQSPTHLIKTRGQQVTLRCSPKSGHDTVSWYQQALGQGPQFIFQYYEEEERQRGNFPDRFSGHQFPNYSSELNVNALLLGDSALYLCASSLSPEPYGYTFGSGTRLTVV.

This chain uses TRBV7-2 with TRBJ1-4; no reliable D call. The ends were cut back, 1 base at V and 7 bases at J, with 10 bases in the middle. CDR3 size: 14 residues. CDR1 SGHTA and CDR2 FQGNSA come from the germline V gene. The CDR3 coding sequence is TGTGCCAGCAGCTTAGTTGTGGGGTCTGAAAAACTGTTTTTT. This gives the protein CASSLVVGSEKLFF.

The V and J genes are TRBV5-4 and TRBJ1-2; D might be TRBD1 (6 bases). Germline V gene lookup returns CDR1 SGHNT and CDR2 YYREEE (reference sequence). V lost 3 bases, J lost 4 bases, and 10 bases lay in between. There are 13 residues in the CDR3. CDR3 sequence reads: CASSSTGFYGYTF. As DNA, the CDR3 is TGTGCCAGCAGCTCAACAGGGTTCTATGGCTACACCTTC.

The V gene is TRBV29-1, the J gene TRBJ1-1; possible D gene TRBD1, 5 bases. V lost 3 bases and J lost 6, with 14 bases in between. This CDR3 spans 13 amino acids. Per the germline V gene, CDR1 is SQVTM and CDR2 is ANQGSEA. DNA for the CDR3: TGCAGCGTTGACCAGGGCGGGGAATCTGAAGCTTTCTTT. It yields the protein CSVDQGGESEAFF.

Remarks on this clone: In the same sample, other DNA sequences code for this CDR3. The genes are TRBV15 and TRBJ1-2, with D hard to call. This CDR3 is 16 amino acids long. CDR1 and CDR2 (germline): LNHNV, YYDKDF (reference sequence). Trimming shortened V by 3 bases and J by 0 bases, and 14 bases separated the two germline ends. The CDR3 region is CATSRYSAAANYGYTF. In nucleotides, the CDR3 is TGTGCCACCAGCAGGTATTCGGCGGCCGCTAACTATGGCTACACCTTC.

This sequence joins TRBV7-2 and TRBJ2-3; a possible D gene is TRBD2 (6 bases). Germline V CDR1 and CDR2: SGHTA, FQGNSA. Trimming cost V 8 bases and J 0 bases, with 27 bases left between them. CDR3 length: 19 amino acids. The CDR3 spells CASLRAPGATLGSTDTQYF. The CDR3 region has the DNA TGTGCCAGCTTGAGGGCTCCGGGAGCCACCCTGGGGAGCACAGATACGCAGTATTTT.

The rearrangement links TRBV28 to TRBJ1-3; D is ambiguous. Germline V gene data show CDR1 as MDHEN and CDR2 as SYDVKM. Trimming shortened V by 3 bases and J by 9 bases, and 12 bases separated the two germline ends. This CDR3 contains 13 residues. DNA for the CDR3: TGTGCCAGCAGTTTTCAGTTGAAAGGCACCATATATTTT. This gives the protein CASSFQLKGTIYF.

The rearrangement uses TRBV2 and TRBJ2-1; D unclear. V gave up 4 bases and J gave up 5 bases, with 9 bases separating them. CDR1 and CDR2 from the germline V gene are SNHLY and FYNNEI. The CDR3 covers 13 residues. CDR3 loop: CASSVWRNNEQFF. CDR3 nucleotide sequence: TGTGCCAGCAGTGTATGGCGGAACAATGAGCAGTTCTTC.

This chain links TRBV3-1 (or the pseudogene TRBV3-2) with TRBJ2-1, with a tentative D call TRBD1 (7 bases). V was clipped by 4 bases and J by 1 base, with 11 bases between them. This CDR3 contains 15 residues. Germline V gene sequence: CDR1 LGHDT, CDR2 YNNKEL (reference sequence). CDR3 sequence: CASSPQGGSYNEQFF. The CDR3 DNA sequence: TGTGCCAGCAGCCCCCAGGGGGGATCCTACAATGAGCAGTTCTTC.

V gene TRBV28 combines with J gene TRBJ1-5, with 7 nucleotides matching TRBD1. The CDR3 extends over 15 amino acids. Germline V CDR1 and CDR2: MDHEN, SYDVKM. Trimming took 6 bases from V and 3 from J; bases not matched to a gene: 8. CDR3 loop: CASRGPGQNNQPQHF. The CDR3 nucleotides are TGTGCCAGCAGGGGGCCGGGACAGAACAATCAGCCCCAGCATTTT.

The chain employs TRBV4-3 and TRBJ2-7; 9 positions match TRBD2. The CDR3 covers 14 residues. Per the germline V gene, CDR1 is LGHNA and CDR2 is YSLEER. Losses at the gene ends were 6 bases for V and 0 bases for J; bases not matched to a gene: 3. CDR3 nucleotides: TGCGCCAGCAGATTGACTAGCGGCTCCTACGAGCAGTACTTC. This encodes CASRLTSGSYEQYF.

The J gene is TRBJ1-2, the V gene TRBV6-5; 8 nucleotides align to TRBD1. This CDR3 has 14 residues. Germline V gives CDR1 MNHEY, CDR2 SVGAGI. J lost 0 bases, V lost 6 bases, and 3 bases had no gene match. The CDR3 spells CASRRTGTNYGYTF. CDR3 DNA sequence: TGTGCCAGCAGGCGGACAGGGACTAACTATGGCTACACCTTC.

The chain recombines TRBV30 with TRBJ2-2; a possible D gene is TRBD1 (6 bases). The germline gives CDR1 GTSNPN, CDR2 SVGIG (reference sequence). The germline V and J ends were trimmed by 0 bases and 4 bases, with 21 bases remaining between them. CDR3 length: 18 amino acids. The CDR3: CAWSVFFGGRVFTGELFF. DNA for the CDR3: TGTGCCTGGAGTGTATTTTTTGGGGGCAGGGTCTTCACCGGGGAGCTGTTTTTT.

Here the CDR3 DNA reads TGTGCCAGCAGTTTACTGGGGGCTACTAATGAAAAACTGTTTTTT. Its translation: CASSLLGATNEKLFF. This chain joins TRBV27 and TRBJ1-4; TRBD1 might be the D (6 bases). Germline assignment: CDR1 MNHEY and CDR2 SMNVEV (reference sequence). V lost 2 bases to trimming and J lost 2 bases, with 9 bases between them. The CDR3 consists of 15 residues. Looking up the rest from reference TRBV27 and TRBJ1-4 gives the full variable domain: EAQVTQNPRYLITVTGKKLTVTCSQNMNHEYMSWYRQDPGLGLRQIYYSMNVEVTDKGDVPEGYKVSRKEKRNFPLILESPSPNQTSLYFCASSLLGATNEKLFFGSGTQLSVL.

This clone was detected only once. The chain joins TRBV25-1 to TRBJ2-1, with 7 bases that match TRBD2. The CDR3 has 14 amino acids. Germline loops: CDR1 MGHDK, CDR2 SYGVNS. Trimming took 7 bases from V and 5 from J; bases not matched to a gene: 8. CDR3 DNA sequence: TGTGCCAGCATACACAGCGGGACTAACAATGAGCAGTTCTTC. Its protein is CASIHSGTNNEQFF.

The V call is TRBV12-3 or TRBV12-4, the J call TRBJ1-2, with D unclear. The CDR3 runs to 12 residues. V lost 3 bases, J lost 4 bases, and 6 bases lay in between. CDR3 amino acids: CASSFEGYGYTF. The CDR3 nucleotides are TGTGCCAGCAGTTTCGAGGGCTATGGCTACACCTTC.

The chain is built from TRBV6-6 and TRBJ1-5, with D perhaps TRBD1 (5 bases). V gave up 5 bases and J gave up 1 base, with 21 bases separating them. This CDR3 spans 18 amino acids. Germline assignment: CDR1 MNHNY and CDR2 SVGAGI (reference sequence). The CDR3 DNA reads TGTGCCAGCAGTCCCTCGAGGGGCACTTTGAGAAGCAATCAGCCCCAGCATTTT. Translation: CASSPSRGTLRSNQPQHF.